The entry below describes one T cell receptor beta chain. Antigen: not known. The sample belongs to a study of cytomegalovirus exposure and HLA in healthy donors. In the study overall: Sequencing of about 179 million T cells in an earlier analysis found under 120 million unique TCR beta sequences. Study results and caveats: In an earlier analysis, about 87% or about 30%: the productive usage of most TCR beta V segments. Immune exposure information available was restricted to CMV serostatus.

PCR involved 60 Vbeta and 13 Jbeta primers. Assay used: immunoSEQ multiplex PCR; TCRdb lists only in-frame clones, some missing. Among 90,000 or so clones, under 80% were seen once, and the ten largest hold about 9.4%. Nominal health characterized the donors when sampled, though unrecorded immune exposures were likely. The V and J ends lost 3 bases and 1 base respectively, with 12 bases between them. The CDR3 has 15 residues. Germline CDR1 and CDR2: MNHEY and SMNVEV (reference sequence). The receptor's source is a man aged 30 to 45 in good health and CMV-seropositive. Sequenced material: PBMCs. The gene calls are TRBV27 and TRBJ1-1; maybe TRBD1 (6 bases). CDR3 sequence: CASSLLPTGNTEAFF. DNA of the CDR3: TGTGCCAGCAGTTTGTTGCCGACAGGGAACACTGAAGCTTTCTTT.